Listed below are T cell receptor beta chains from one sample, sequenced in a study of OX40 agonist ivuxolimab in advanced cancers. This table comes from immunoSEQ multiplex PCR, and its TCRdb copy is limited to in-frame clones, with some not included. Among tens of thousands of clones listed, roughly nine tenths were seen once. The sample was CD4+ or CD8+ T cells sorted from blood, taken in a trial of the OX40 agonist ivuxolimab. These receptors came from an adult with an advanced solid tumor such as melanoma, head and neck, liver or kidney cancer. The CDR3 runs from the conserved cysteine through the conserved F or W. Fields, in order: J gene, V gene, D gene, clone size, CDR3 protein, CDR3 DNA. D genes are given only for firm matches. Some rows mark clone size as missing; the rest say once, few, many or name a class of expanded clone.

j_call: TRBJ1-5
v_call: TRBV6-1
d_call: NA
clone_size: NA
cdr3_aa: CASSYFDYQPQHF
cdr3_nt: TGTGCCAGCAGTTATTTTGATTATCAGCCCCAGCATTTT

j_call: TRBJ2-1
v_call: TRBV29-1
d_call: NA
clone_size: NA
cdr3_aa: CSVALSLLGNNEQFF
cdr3_nt: TGCAGCGTTGCCCTCTCTCTACTGGGGAACAATGAGCAGTTCTTC

j_call: TRBJ1-4
v_call: TRBV30
d_call: NA
clone_size: NA
cdr3_aa: CAWSRAGAEKLFF
cdr3_nt: TGTGCCTGGAGTAGGGCAGGTGCTGAAAAACTGTTTTTT

j_call: TRBJ1-5
v_call: TRBV28
d_call: TRBD1
clone_size: NA
cdr3_aa: CASSFGGQGANQPQHF
cdr3_nt: TGTGCCAGCAGTTTCGGGGGACAGGGGGCGAATCAGCCCCAGCATTTT

j_call: TRBJ2-1
v_call: TRBV27
d_call: NA
clone_size: NA
cdr3_aa: CASSPRGMSYNEQFF
cdr3_nt: TGTGCCAGCAGTCCCCGGGGTATGTCCTACAATGAGCAGTTCTTC

j_call: TRBJ1-2
v_call: TRBV9
d_call: NA
clone_size: once
cdr3_aa: CASSVGRQGHYGYTF
cdr3_nt: TGTGCCAGCAGCGTAGGTAGGCAGGGACACTATGGCTACACCTTC

j_call: TRBJ2-2
v_call: TRBV4-2
d_call: NA
clone_size: NA
cdr3_aa: CASSREGPNTGELFF
cdr3_nt: TGTGCCAGCAGCCGTGAAGGGCCGAACACCGGGGAGCTGTTTTTT

j_call: TRBJ2-1
v_call: TRBV10-3
d_call: NA
clone_size: NA
cdr3_aa: CAISESGNNEQFF
cdr3_nt: TGTGCCATCAGTGAGAGTGGTAACAATGAGCAGTTCTTC

j_call: TRBJ1-2
v_call: TRBV15
d_call: NA
clone_size: NA
cdr3_aa: CATSRSKVLEAGSNYGYTF
cdr3_nt: TGTGCCACCAGCAGATCGAAGGTATTGGAGGCAGGTTCCAACTATGGCTACACCTTC

j_call: TRBJ1-3
v_call: TRBV7-2
d_call: NA
clone_size: NA
cdr3_aa: CASSLGSNSGNTIYF
cdr3_nt: TGTGCCAGCAGCTTAGGTAGTAATTCTGGAAACACCATATATTTT

j_call: TRBJ1-2
v_call: TRBV28
d_call: TRBD1
clone_size: NA
cdr3_aa: CASSAQGAPRGYTF
cdr3_nt: TGTGCCAGCAGCGCACAGGGGGCGCCTCGTGGCTACACCTTC

j_call: TRBJ1-2
v_call: TRBV28
d_call: NA
clone_size: NA
cdr3_aa: CASSLIPRGEGYTF
cdr3_nt: TGTGCCAGCAGTTTAATTCCCCGAGGGGAGGGCTACACCTTC

j_call: TRBJ2-1
v_call: TRBV7-2
d_call: NA
clone_size: once
cdr3_aa: CASSPQGEASYNEQFF
cdr3_nt: TGTGCCAGCAGCCCCCAGGGGGAGGCATCCTACAATGAGCAGTTCTTC

j_call: TRBJ1-5
v_call: TRBV5-6
d_call: NA
clone_size: few
cdr3_aa: CASSLSASNQPQHF
cdr3_nt: TGTGCCAGCAGCTTGTCAGCTAGCAATCAGCCCCAGCATTTT

j_call: TRBJ1-4
v_call: TRBV19
d_call: NA
clone_size: NA
cdr3_aa: CASSMGSSEKLFF
cdr3_nt: TGTGCCAGTAGTATGGGTTCCTCGGAAAAACTGTTTTTT